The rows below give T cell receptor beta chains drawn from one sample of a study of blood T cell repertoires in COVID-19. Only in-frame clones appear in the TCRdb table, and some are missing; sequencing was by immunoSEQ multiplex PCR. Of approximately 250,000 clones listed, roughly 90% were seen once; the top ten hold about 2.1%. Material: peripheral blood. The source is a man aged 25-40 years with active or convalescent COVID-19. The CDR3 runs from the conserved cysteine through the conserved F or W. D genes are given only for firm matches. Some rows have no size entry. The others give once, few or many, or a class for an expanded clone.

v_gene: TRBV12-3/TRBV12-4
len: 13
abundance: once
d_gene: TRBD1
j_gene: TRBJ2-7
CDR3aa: CASSFTGEGEQYF
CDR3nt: TGTGCCAGCAGTTTCACAGGGGAAGGCGAGCAGTACTTC

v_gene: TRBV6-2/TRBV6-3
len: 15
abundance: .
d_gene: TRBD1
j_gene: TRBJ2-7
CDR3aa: CASNPPGTGTYEQYF
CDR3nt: TGTGCCAGCAACCCTCCCGGGACAGGGACCTACGAGCAGTACTTC

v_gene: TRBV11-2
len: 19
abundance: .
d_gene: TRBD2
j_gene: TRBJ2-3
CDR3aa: CASSSPYSTSARSTDTQYF
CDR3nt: TGTGCCAGCAGCTCGCCTTACTCTACTAGCGCCAGGAGCACAGATACGCAGTATTTT

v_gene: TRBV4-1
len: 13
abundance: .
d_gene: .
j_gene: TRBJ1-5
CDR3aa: CASSGDSNQPQHF
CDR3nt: TGCGCCAGCAGTGGAGATAGCAATCAGCCCCAGCATTTT

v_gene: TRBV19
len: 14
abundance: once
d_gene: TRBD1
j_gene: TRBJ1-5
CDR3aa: CASSYRGYNQPQHF
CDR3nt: TGTGCCAGTAGTTACAGGGGATACAATCAGCCCCAGCATTTT

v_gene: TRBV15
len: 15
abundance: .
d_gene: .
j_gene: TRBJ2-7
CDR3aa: CATSGLRDSLYEQYF
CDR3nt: TGTGCCACCAGCGGTCTCCGGGACTCTTTATACGAGCAGTACTTC

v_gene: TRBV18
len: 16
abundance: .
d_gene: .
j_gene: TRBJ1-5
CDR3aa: CASSANQGGGNQPQHF
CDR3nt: TGTGCCAGCTCAGCGAACCAAGGGGGGGGCAATCAGCCCCAGCATTTT

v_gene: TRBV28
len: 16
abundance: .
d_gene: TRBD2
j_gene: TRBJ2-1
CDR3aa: CASSSILAGGRDEQFF
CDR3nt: TGTGCCAGCAGTTCTATACTAGCGGGGGGGCGGGATGAGCAGTTCTTC

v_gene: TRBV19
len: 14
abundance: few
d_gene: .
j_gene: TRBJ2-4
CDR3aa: CASRRGEAKNIQYF
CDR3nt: TGTGCCAGTCGCAGGGGGGAGGCCAAAAACATTCAGTACTTC

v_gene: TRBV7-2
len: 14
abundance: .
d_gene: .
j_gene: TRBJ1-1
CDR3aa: CASSHTVFYTEAFF
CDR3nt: TGTGCCAGCAGCCACACAGTTTTCTACACTGAAGCTTTCTTT

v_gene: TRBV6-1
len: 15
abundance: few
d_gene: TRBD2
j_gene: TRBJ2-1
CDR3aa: CASSEATGGYNEQFF
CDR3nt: TGTGCCAGCAGTGAAGCGACGGGGGGCTACAATGAGCAGTTCTTC

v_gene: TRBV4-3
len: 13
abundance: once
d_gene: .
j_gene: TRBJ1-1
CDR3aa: CASSQERLERAFF
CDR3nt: TGCGCCAGCAGCCAAGAGCGCCTTGAGAGGGCTTTCTTT

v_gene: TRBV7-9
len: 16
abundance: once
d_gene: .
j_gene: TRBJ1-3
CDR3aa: CASSPLGTTSGNTIYF
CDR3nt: TGTGCCAGCAGCCCTCTCGGGACAACCTCTGGAAACACCATATATTTT

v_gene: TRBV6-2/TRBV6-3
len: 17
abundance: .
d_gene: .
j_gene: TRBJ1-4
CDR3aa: CASSNLHPGGTNEKLFF
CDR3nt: TGTGCCAGCAGTAACCTACACCCGGGGGGAACTAATGAAAAACTGTTTTTT

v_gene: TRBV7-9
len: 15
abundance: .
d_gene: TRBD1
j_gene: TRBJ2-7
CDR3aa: CASSLPRTGAGEQYF
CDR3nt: TGTGCCAGCAGCTTACCGAGGACAGGTGCTGGCGAGCAGTACTTC

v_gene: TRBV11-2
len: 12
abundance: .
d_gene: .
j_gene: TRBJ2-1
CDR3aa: CASSLVSYEQFF
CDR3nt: TGTGCCAGCAGCCTAGTTAGCTATGAGCAGTTCTTC

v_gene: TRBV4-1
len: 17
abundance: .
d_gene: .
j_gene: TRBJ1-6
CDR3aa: CASSQGLQASYNSPLHF
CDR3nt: TGCGCCAGCAGCCAAGGATTACAAGCGTCCTATAATTCACCCCTCCACTTT

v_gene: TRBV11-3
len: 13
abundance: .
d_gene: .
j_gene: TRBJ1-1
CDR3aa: CASSLNSRAEAFF
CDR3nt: TGTGCCAGCAGCTTAAATTCCCGTGCTGAAGCTTTCTTT

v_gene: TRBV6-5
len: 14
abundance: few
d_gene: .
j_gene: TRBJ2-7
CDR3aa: CATRQWYQPYEQYF
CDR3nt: TGTGCCACGAGGCAGTGGTATCAACCCTACGAGCAGTACTTC

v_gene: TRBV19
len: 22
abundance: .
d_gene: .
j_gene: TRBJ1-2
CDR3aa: CASSTLFTPAGNLGNDNYGYTF
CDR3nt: TGTGCCAGTAGTACGCTTTTCACGCCCGCCGGTAATCTCGGGAATGATAACTATGGCTACACCTTC

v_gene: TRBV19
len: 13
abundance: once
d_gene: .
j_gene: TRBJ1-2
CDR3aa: CASSMLQAYGYTF
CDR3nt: TGTGCCAGTAGTATGTTACAGGCATATGGCTACACCTTC

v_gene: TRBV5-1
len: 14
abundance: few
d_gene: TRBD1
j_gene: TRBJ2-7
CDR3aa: CASSLGRGPGEQYF
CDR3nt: TGCGCCAGCAGCTTGGGCAGGGGGCCGGGCGAGCAGTACTTC

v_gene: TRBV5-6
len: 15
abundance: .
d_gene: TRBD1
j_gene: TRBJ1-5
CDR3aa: CASSLAGTGNQPQHF
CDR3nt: TGTGCCAGCAGCTTGGCCGGGACAGGCAATCAGCCCCAGCATTTT

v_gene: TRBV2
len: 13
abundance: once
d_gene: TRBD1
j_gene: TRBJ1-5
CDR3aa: CASRDRENQPQHF
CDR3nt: TGTGCCAGCAGGGACAGGGAAAATCAGCCCCAGCATTTT

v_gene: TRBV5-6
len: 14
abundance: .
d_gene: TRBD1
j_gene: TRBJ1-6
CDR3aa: CASSLGQYNSPLHF
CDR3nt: TGTGCCAGCAGTCTGGGACAGTATAATTCACCCCTCCACTTT

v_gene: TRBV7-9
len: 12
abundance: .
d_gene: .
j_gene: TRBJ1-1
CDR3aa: CASSLTGTEAFF
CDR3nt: TGTGCCAGCAGCTTAACAGGCACTGAAGCTTTCTTT

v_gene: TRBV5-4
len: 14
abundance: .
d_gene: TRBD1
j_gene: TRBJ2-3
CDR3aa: CASGKGQHTDTQYF
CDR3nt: TGTGCCAGCGGAAAGGGACAGCACACAGATACGCAGTATTTT

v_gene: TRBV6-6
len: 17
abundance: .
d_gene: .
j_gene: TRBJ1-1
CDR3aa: CASSHPLRAGGNTEAFF
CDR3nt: TGTGCCAGCAGTCACCCCCTCAGGGCGGGGGGAAACACTGAAGCTTTCTTT

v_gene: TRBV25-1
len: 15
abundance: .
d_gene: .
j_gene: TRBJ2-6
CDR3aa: CASSEPRAGANVLTF
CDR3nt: TGTGCCAGCAGTGAACCCAGGGCTGGGGCCAACGTCCTGACTTTC

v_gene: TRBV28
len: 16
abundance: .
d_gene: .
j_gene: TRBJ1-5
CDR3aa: CATFGLDRDSNQPQHF
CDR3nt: TGTGCCACGTTTGGATTGGACAGAGATAGCAATCAGCCCCAGCATTTT

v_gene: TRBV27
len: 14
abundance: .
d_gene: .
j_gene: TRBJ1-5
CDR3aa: CASTPTGVNQPQHF
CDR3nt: TGTGCCAGCACTCCAACGGGAGTCAATCAGCCCCAGCATTTT

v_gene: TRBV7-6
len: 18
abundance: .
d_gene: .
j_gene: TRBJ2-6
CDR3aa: CASSLEFGADTGANVLTF
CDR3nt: TGTGCCAGCAGCTTAGAGTTCGGTGCGGACACTGGGGCCAACGTCCTGACTTTC

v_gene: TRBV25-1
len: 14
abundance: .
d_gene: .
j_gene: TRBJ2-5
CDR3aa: CASSELGSGETQYF
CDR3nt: TGTGCCAGCAGTGAATTGGGGAGCGGGGAGACCCAGTACTTC

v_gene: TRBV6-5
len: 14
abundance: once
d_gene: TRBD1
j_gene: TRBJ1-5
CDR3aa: CASRRGQGRQPQHF
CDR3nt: TGTGCCAGCAGGCGGGGACAGGGAAGGCAGCCCCAGCATTTT

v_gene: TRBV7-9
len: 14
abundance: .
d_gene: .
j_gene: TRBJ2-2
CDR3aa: CASRMTRNTGELFF
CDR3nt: TGTGCCAGCAGGATGACTAGGAACACCGGGGAGCTGTTTTTT

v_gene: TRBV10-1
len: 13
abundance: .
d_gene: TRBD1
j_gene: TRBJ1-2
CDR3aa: CASSPTGSGGYTF
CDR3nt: TGCGCCAGCAGCCCGACAGGGAGTGGTGGCTACACCTTC

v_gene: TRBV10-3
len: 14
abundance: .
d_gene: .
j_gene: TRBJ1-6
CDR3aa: CATRSGGSNSPLHF
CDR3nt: TGTGCCACCAGGTCTGGGGGGTCAAACTCACCCCTCCACTTT

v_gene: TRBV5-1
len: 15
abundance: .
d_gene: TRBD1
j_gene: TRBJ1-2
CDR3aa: CASRLTGSANYGYTF
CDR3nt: TGCGCCAGCAGATTGACAGGGTCCGCTAACTATGGCTACACCTTC

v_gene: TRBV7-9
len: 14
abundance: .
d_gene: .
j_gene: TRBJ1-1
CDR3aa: CASSSGHQNTEAFF
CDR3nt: TGTGCCAGCAGCTCGGGACACCAGAACACTGAAGCTTTCTTT

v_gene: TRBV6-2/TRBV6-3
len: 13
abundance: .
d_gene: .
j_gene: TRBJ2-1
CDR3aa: CASSMTERGEQFF
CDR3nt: TGTGCCAGCAGCATGACCGAACGAGGTGAGCAGTTCTTC

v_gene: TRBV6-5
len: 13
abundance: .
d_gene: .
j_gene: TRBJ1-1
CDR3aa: CASNRGVNTEAFF
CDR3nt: TGTGCCAGCAACCGGGGGGTGAACACTGAAGCTTTCTTT

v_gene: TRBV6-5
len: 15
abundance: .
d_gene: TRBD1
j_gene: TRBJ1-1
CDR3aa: CASSKTGRANTEAFF
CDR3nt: TGTGCCAGCAGTAAGACAGGGCGGGCGAACACTGAAGCTTTCTTT

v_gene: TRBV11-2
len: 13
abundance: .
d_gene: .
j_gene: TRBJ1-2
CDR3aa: CASSLDSSYGYTF
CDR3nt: TGTGCCAGCAGCTTAGATTCCTCCTATGGCTACACCTTC

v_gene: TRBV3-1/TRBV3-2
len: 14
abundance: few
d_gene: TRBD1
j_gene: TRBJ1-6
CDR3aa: CASSPRQGNSPLHF
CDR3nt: TGTGCCAGCAGCCCCCGACAGGGAAATTCACCCCTCCACTTT

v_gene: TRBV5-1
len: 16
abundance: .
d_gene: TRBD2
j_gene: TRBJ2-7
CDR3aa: CASSPGLERGSYEQYF
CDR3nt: TGCGCCAGCAGCCCAGGCCTCGAGCGGGGATCCTACGAGCAGTACTTC

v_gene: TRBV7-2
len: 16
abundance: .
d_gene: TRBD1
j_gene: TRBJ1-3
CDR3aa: CASSFRGTGDGNTIYF
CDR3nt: TGTGCCAGCAGCTTCCGGGGTACAGGGGACGGAAACACCATATATTTT

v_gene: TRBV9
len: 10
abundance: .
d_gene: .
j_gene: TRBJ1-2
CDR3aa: CASSPLFHTF
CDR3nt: TGTGCCAGCAGCCCTTTATTTCACACCTTC

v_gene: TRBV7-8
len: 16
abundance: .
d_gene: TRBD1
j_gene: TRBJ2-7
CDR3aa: CASSSETSDRVGEQYF
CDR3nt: TGTGCCAGCAGCTCGGAAACTTCGGACAGGGTAGGCGAGCAGTACTTC

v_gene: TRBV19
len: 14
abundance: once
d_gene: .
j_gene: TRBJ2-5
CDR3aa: CASSPDRLQETQYF
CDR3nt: TGTGCCAGTAGCCCTGACAGACTCCAAGAGACCCAGTACTTC

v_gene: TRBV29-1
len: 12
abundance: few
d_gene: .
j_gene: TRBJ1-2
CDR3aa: CSVPSQGYGYTF
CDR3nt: TGCAGCGTCCCCTCTCAGGGCTATGGCTACACCTTC

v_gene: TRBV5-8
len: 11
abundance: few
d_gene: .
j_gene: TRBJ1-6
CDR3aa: CASRLGVPLHF
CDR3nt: TGTGCCAGCAGACTTGGAGTGCCCCTCCACTTT

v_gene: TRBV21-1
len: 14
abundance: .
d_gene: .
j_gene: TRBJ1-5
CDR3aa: CASKGGTGSQPQHF
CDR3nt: TGTGCCAGCAAAGGTGGGACAGGGTCTCAGCCCCAGCATTTT

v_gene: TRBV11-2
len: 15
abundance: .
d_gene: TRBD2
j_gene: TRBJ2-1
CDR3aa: CASTLAGGSYNEQFF
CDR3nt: TGTGCCAGCACCCTAGCGGGGGGGTCCTACAATGAGCAGTTCTTC

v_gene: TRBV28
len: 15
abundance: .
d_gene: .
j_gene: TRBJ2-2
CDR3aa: CASTQVVLNTGELFF
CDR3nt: TGTGCCAGCACCCAGGTAGTGCTTAACACCGGGGAGCTGTTTTTT

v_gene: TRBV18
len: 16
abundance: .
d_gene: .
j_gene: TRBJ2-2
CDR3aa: CASSRTGRSGAGELFF
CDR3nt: TGTGCCAGCTCACGAACAGGCAGATCGGGTGCCGGGGAGCTGTTTTTT

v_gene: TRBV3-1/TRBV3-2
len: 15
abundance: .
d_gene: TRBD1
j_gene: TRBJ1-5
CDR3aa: CASSPRDRGHQPQHF
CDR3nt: TGTGCCAGCAGTCCCCGGGACAGGGGGCACCAGCCCCAGCATTTT

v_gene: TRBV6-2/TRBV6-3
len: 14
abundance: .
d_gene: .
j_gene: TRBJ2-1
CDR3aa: CASTPGQRYNEQFF
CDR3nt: TGTGCCAGCACCCCCGGACAGCGCTACAATGAGCAGTTCTTC

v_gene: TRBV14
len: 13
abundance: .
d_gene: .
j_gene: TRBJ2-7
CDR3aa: CASSLGGSYEQYF
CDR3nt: TGTGCCAGCAGCCTGGGCGGGTCCTACGAGCAGTACTTC

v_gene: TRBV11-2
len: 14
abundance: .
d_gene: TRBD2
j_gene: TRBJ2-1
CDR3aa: CASSFSGGANEQFF
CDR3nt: TGTGCCAGCAGCTTTAGCGGGGGGGCGAATGAGCAGTTCTTC

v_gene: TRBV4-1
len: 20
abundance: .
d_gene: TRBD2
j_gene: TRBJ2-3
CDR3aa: CASSQDRLAGITSSTDTQYF
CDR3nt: TGCGCCAGCAGCCAAGATCGACTAGCGGGGATAACGTCTAGCACAGATACGCAGTATTTT